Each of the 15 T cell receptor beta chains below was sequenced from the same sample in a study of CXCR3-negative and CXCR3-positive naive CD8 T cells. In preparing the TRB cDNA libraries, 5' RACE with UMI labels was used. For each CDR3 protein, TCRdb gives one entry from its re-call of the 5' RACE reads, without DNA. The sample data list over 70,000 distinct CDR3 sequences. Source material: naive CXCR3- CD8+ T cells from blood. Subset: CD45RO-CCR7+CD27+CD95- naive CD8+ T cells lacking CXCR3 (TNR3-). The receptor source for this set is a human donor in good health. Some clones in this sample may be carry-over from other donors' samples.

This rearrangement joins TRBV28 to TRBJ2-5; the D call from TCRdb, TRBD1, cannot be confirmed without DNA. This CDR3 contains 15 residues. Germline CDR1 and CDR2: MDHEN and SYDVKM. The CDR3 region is CASSPWTANQETQYF.

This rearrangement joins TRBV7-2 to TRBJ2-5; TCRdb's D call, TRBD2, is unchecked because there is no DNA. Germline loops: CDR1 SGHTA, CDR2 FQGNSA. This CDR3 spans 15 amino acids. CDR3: CASSRLAGDQETQYF.

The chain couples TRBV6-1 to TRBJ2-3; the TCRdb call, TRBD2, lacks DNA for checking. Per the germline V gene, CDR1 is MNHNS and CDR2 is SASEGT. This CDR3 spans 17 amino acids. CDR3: CASRIWALAGGSDTQYF.

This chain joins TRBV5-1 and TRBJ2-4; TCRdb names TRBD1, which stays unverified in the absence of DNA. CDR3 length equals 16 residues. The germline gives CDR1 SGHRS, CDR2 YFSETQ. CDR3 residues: CASSPTPGPNQNIQYF. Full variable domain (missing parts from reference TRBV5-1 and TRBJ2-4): KAGVTQTPRYLIKTRGQQVTLSCSPISGHRSVSWYQQTPGQGLQFLFEYFSETQRNKGNFPGRFSGRQFSNSRSEMNVSTLELGDSALYLCASSPTPGPNQNIQYFGAGTRLSVL.

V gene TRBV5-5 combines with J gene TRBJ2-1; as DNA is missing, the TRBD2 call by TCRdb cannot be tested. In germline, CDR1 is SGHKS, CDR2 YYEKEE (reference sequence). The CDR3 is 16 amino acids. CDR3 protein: CASSLGTSGILNEQFF.

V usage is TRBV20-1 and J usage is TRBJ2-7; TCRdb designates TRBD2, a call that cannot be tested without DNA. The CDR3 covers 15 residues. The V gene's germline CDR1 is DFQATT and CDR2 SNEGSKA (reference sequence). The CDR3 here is CSARGGGLAVYEQYF.

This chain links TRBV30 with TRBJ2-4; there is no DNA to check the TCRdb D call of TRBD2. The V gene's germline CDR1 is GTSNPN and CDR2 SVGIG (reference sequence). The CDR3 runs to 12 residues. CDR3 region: CAWSVEGNIQYF. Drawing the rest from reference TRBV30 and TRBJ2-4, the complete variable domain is SQTIHQWPATLVQPVGSPLSLECTVEGTSNPNLYWYRQAAGRGLQLLFYSVGIGQISSEVPQNLSASRPQDRQFILSSKKLLLSDSGFYLCAWSVEGNIQYFGAGTRLSVL.

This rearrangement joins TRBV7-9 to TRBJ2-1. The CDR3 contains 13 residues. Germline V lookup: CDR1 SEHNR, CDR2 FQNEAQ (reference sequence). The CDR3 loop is CANQDLLYNEQFF.

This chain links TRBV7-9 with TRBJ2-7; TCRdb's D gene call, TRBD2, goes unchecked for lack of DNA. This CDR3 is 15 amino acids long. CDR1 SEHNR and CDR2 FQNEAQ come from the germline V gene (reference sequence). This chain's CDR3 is CASSFLAGGGYEQYF.

The CDR3 sequence: CSARHLSGSSYEQYF. This sequence joins TRBV20-1 and TRBJ2-7. From germline, CDR1 is DFQATT and CDR2 SNEGSKA (reference sequence). The CDR3 is 15 residues long.

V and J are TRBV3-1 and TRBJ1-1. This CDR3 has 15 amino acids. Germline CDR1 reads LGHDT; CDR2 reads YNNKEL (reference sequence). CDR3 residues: CASSQVEGPNTEAFF.

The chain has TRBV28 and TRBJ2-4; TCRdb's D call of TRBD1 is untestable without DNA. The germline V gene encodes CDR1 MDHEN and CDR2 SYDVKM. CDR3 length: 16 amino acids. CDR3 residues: CASSPWTGQGKNIQYF.

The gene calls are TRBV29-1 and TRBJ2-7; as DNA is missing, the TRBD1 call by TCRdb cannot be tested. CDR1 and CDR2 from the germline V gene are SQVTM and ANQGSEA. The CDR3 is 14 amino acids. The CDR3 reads CSVEARGETYEQYF.

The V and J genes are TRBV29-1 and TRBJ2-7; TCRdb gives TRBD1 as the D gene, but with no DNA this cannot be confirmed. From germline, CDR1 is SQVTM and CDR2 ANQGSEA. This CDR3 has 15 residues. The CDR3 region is CSVEDPGQESYEQYF.

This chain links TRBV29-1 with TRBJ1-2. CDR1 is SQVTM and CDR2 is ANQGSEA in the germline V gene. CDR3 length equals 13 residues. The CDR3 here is CSVERQGGNGYTF.